A single sample gave rise to the 24 T cell receptor beta chains below, sequenced in a study of cytomegalovirus exposure and HLA in healthy donors. With 60 Vbeta and 13 Jbeta primers, the PCR was carried out. Profiling relied on immunoSEQ multiplex PCR, and the TCRdb table lists in-frame clones only, not all of them. Of 150,000 to 200,000 clones listed, approximately 88% are singletons. Sequenced: PBMCs. Receptors were obtained from a woman under 30 in good health and CMV-seronegative.

The V gene is TRBV28, the J gene TRBJ2-3; weak D call: TRBD1 (6 bases). Trimming pared 8 bases from V and 1 base from J, leaving 10 bases between. From germline, CDR1 is MDHEN and CDR2 SYDVKM. The CDR3 extends over 13 amino acids. The CDR3 DNA sequence: TGTGCCAGCTCGGACAGAGGCACAGATACGCAGTATTTT. As protein: CASSDRGTDTQYF.

As concerns this clone: Distinct nucleotide sequences in the sample also encode this CDR3. The V and J genes are TRBV5-1 and TRBJ1-5; D is possibly TRBD1 (6 bases). CDR1 and CDR2 (germline): SGHRS, YFSETQ. This CDR3 has 14 residues. Trimming pared 0 bases from V and 2 bases from J, leaving 6 bases between. The CDR3 DNA reads as TGCGCCAGCAGCTTGGCAGGGGGCAATCAGCCCCAGCATTTT. It codes for CASSLAGGNQPQHF.

This rearrangement joins TRBV5-6 to TRBJ2-2; tentative D call: TRBD1 (5 bases). V was shortened by 0 bases and J by 4 bases, with 13 bases between the two germline ends. This CDR3 contains 16 residues. Germline values: CDR1 SGHDT, CDR2 YYEEEE. The CDR3 spells CASSLGVQGRTGELFF. CDR3 sequence (DNA): TGTGCCAGCAGCTTGGGTGTGCAGGGCCGCACCGGGGAGCTGTTTTTT.

The V gene is TRBV5-1, the J gene TRBJ2-5; 10 positions match TRBD2. The J call may be in error: the DNA end matches TRBJ2-7 better. The CDR3 is made up of 16 amino acids. Per germline, CDR1 SGHRS and CDR2 YFSETQ. CDR3 sequence (DNA): TGCGCCAGCAGCTTGTCCGCGGGACTAGCGAACTACGAGCAGTACTTC. Residues: CASSLSAGLANYEQYF.

This chain links TRBV6-5 with TRBJ1-1, with TRBD1 matching over 10 bases. Germline CDR1 reads MNHEY; CDR2 reads SVGAGI. This CDR3 spans 14 amino acids. V shed 6 bases and J 5 bases; nucleotides not matched to a gene: 6. CDR3 protein: CASSRGQGGTEAFF. The CDR3 nucleotides are TGTGCCAGCAGCCGCGGACAGGGGGGAACTGAAGCTTTCTTT.

A single count supports this clone. As DNA, the CDR3 is TGTGCCAGTAGTATAAAATTGGAACAGGGGCTAAATCAGCCCCAGCATTTT. It codes for CASSIKLEQGLNQPQHF. The rearrangement links TRBV19 to TRBJ1-5, with 7 bases matching TRBD1. Germline CDR1 and CDR2: LNHDA and SQIVND (reference sequence). The CDR3 contains 17 residues. Unmatched junction bases numbered 11, after V lost 2 bases and J lost 4 bases.

The chain carries TRBV29-1 and TRBJ2-5; the D gene is possibly TRBD1 (6 bases). The CDR3 is 14 amino acids. With 7 bases removed from V and 1 base from J, the gap between germline ends came to 16 bases. Germline V gene sequence: CDR1 SQVTM, CDR2 ANQGSEA. CDR3 sequence: CSAKSRGFQETQYF. The DNA of the CDR3 is TGCAGCGCTAAATCCAGGGGTTTCCAAGAGACCCAGTACTTC. The whole variable domain, remainder taken from reference TRBV29-1 and TRBJ2-5, is SAVISQKPSRDICQRGTSLTIQCQVDSQVTMMFWYRQQPGQSLTLIATANQGSEATYESGFVIDKFPISRPNLTFSTLTVSNMSPEDSSIYLCSAKSRGFQETQYFGPGTRLLVL.

The J gene is TRBJ1-5, the V gene TRBV5-6; D remains ambiguous. The germline gives CDR1 SGHDT, CDR2 YYEEEE. The CDR3 sequence is 13 residues long. V gave up 2 bases and J gave up 0 bases, with 3 bases separating them. CDR3 sequence reads: CASSFYSNQPQHF. CDR3 DNA sequence: TGTGCCAGCAGCTTTTATAGCAATCAGCCCCAGCATTTT.

J is TRBJ1-4 and V is TRBV11-3; D is possibly TRBD1 (6 bases). Germline V gene data show CDR1 as SGHNT and CDR2 as YENEEA. The CDR3 length is 14 residues. V shed 5 bases and J shed 0 bases, with 7 bases lying between them. CDR3 loop: CASSRQATNEKLFF. The CDR3, as DNA: TGTGCCAGCAGCCGACAGGCAACTAATGAAAAACTGTTTTTT. Looking up the rest from reference TRBV11-3 and TRBJ1-4 gives the full variable domain: EAGVVQSPRYKIIEKKQPVAFWCNPISGHNTLYWYLQNLGQGPELLIRYENEEAVDDSQLPKDRFSAERLKGVDSTLKIQPAELGDSAVYLCASSRQATNEKLFFGSGTQLSVL.

CDR3 coding DNA: TGTGCCAGCAGCTTTTCAGGGGGAGAGACCCAGTACTTC. It codes for CASSFSGGETQYF. V gene TRBV11-2 combines with J gene TRBJ2-5; 7 bases align to TRBD1. The CDR3 spans 13 residues. The V gene's germline CDR1 is SGHAT and CDR2 FQNNGV. The ends lost 3 bases at V and 4 bases at J; junction bases unmatched: 2.

The gene calls are TRBV13 and TRBJ2-3; 8 nucleotides match TRBD2. The ends lost 4 bases at V and 0 bases at J; junction bases unmatched: 6. The CDR3 is 16 residues long. Germline V gene sequence: CDR1 PRHDT, CDR2 FYEKMQ (reference sequence). CDR3 sequence (DNA): TGTGCCAGCAGCTCAACCGCGGGGGGTAGCACAGATACGCAGTATTTT. This sequence encodes CASSSTAGGSTDTQYF.

V and J are TRBV11-2 and TRBJ1-2; 7 bases map to TRBD1. The CDR3 is 13 amino acids. Germline V gene sequence: CDR1 SGHAT, CDR2 FQNNGV. V shed 4 bases, J shed 4 bases, and the junction held 3 bases outside the gene matches. CDR3 sequence reads: CASSSTGIYGYTF. CDR3 coding DNA: TGTGCCAGCAGCTCGACAGGGATCTATGGCTACACCTTC.

The sample holds one count of this clone. This sequence joins TRBV28 and TRBJ1-1, with a possible D match to TRBD1 (6 bases). This CDR3 contains 14 residues. Germline V lookup: CDR1 MDHEN, CDR2 SYDVKM. V lost 5 bases and J lost 0, with 10 bases in between. CDR3 DNA sequence: TGTGCCAGCAGTCCTCACAGGGTGAACACTGAAGCTTTCTTT. This codes for CASSPHRVNTEAFF.

This rearrangement joins TRBV19 to TRBJ1-5, with TRBD1 as a possible D gene (6 bases). CDR1 LNHDA and CDR2 SQIVND come from the germline V gene (reference sequence). The CDR3 consists of 12 residues. Deletions cut 2 bases from V and 7 bases from J, with 6 bases between. This chain's CDR3 is CASSIRGQPQHF. The CDR3 region has the DNA TGTGCCAGTAGTATAAGGGGGCAGCCCCAGCATTTT.

The gene calls are TRBV7-9 and TRBJ1-3, with a tentative D call TRBD1 (6 bases). Germline V gives CDR1 SEHNR, CDR2 FQNEAQ (reference sequence). Trimming took 0 bases from V and 12 from J, leaving 18 bases between them. There are 15 residues in the CDR3. The CDR3 loop reads CASSLASGAGQRIYF. The CDR3 nucleotides read TGTGCCAGCAGCTTAGCGTCAGGGGCGGGTCAGCGCATATATTTT.

The chain employs TRBV2 and TRBJ1-1, with 7 bases matching TRBD1. The germline V gene encodes CDR1 SNHLY and CDR2 FYNNEI. This CDR3 comprises 15 residues. V trimming: 1 base; J trimming: 4 bases; junction bases outside the gene matches: 6. The DNA for the CDR3 is TGTGCCAGCAGTGAAGTCGGCAACAGGGGCACTGAAGCTTTCTTT. Translation: CASSEVGNRGTEAFF.

The chain uses TRBV6-5 and TRBJ2-7; 7 nucleotides agree with TRBD1. J gave up 2 bases and V 4 bases, and 2 bases lay outside the gene matches. Germline values: CDR1 MNHEY, CDR2 SVGAGI. CDR3 size: 13 residues. The CDR3 loop reads CASSSQGAYEQYF. As DNA, the CDR3 is TGTGCCAGCAGTTCCCAGGGGGCCTACGAGCAGTACTTC.

The chain combines TRBV2 with TRBJ1-1, with D perhaps matching TRBD1 (5 bases). Germline values: CDR1 SNHLY, CDR2 FYNNEI. The CDR3 runs to 14 residues. Deletions cut 4 bases from V and 3 bases from J, with 12 bases between. CDR3 amino acids: CASSVQGRYTEAFF. The CDR3 DNA is TGTGCCAGCAGTGTTCAGGGAAGGTACACTGAAGCTTTCTTT.

The genes are TRBV7-8 and TRBJ1-2, with a weak D call TRBD1 (6 bases). Trimming shortened V by 9 bases and J by 3 bases, and 17 bases separated the two germline ends. CDR1 and CDR2 from the germline V gene are SGHVS and FQNEAQ. There are 14 residues in the CDR3. CDR3 nucleotide sequence: TGTGCCAGTGGCCACAGGGAATACCACTATGGCTACACCTTC. Amino acids: CASGHREYHYGYTF.

This clone turned up a few times. The rearrangement joins TRBV9 to TRBJ2-6, with TRBD1 as a possible D gene (5 bases). Trimming left V 5 bases short and J 13 bases short, with 19 bases between. CDR1 and CDR2 from the germline V gene are SGDLS and YYNGEE. CDR3 length: 14 amino acids. The CDR3 here is CASSLSVRDNVLTF. The CDR3 coding sequence is TGTGCCAGCAGTTTGAGCGTCAGGGATAATGTCCTGACTTTC.

The CDR3 spells CASSQGWGENTGELFF. The CDR3 DNA follows: TGTGCCAGTAGTCAGGGGTGGGGCGAAAACACCGGGGAGCTGTTTTTT. The chain combines TRBV19 with TRBJ2-2; weak D call: TRBD1 (6 bases). The V end was cut by 5 bases, the J end by 2 bases, with 15 bases between. The CDR3 runs 16 residues. Germline lookup yields CDR1 LNHDA and CDR2 SQIVND (reference sequence).

This clone was found a few times. V gene TRBV6-1 combines with J gene TRBJ1-1; D unresolved. CDR3 length: 12 amino acids. Deletions cut 3 bases from V and 4 bases from J, with 6 bases between. Germline assignment: CDR1 MNHNS and CDR2 SASEGT. DNA for the CDR3: TGTGCCAGCAGTGACAGGATCACTGAAGCTTTCTTT. This codes for CASSDRITEAFF.

This chain uses TRBV19 with TRBJ1-4; 10 bases agree with TRBD1. The CDR3 is 15 residues long. The V gene end was trimmed by 8 bases and the J gene end by 4 bases; junction bases not matched to a gene: 7. Germline-derived CDR1 and CDR2 are LNHDA and SQIVND (reference sequence). This chain's CDR3 is CASGDRGGGNEKLFF. As DNA, the CDR3 is TGTGCCAGTGGGGACAGGGGAGGTGGTAATGAAAAACTGTTTTTT.

The DNA of the CDR3 is TGCGCCAGCATTCGCCAGCGGGATAATGAGCAGTTCTTC. Translated, it gives CASIRQRDNEQFF. The chain uses TRBV10-2 and TRBJ2-1; 7 bases line up with TRBD2. The CDR3 spans 13 residues. The germline V gene encodes CDR1 WSHSY and CDR2 SAAADI. Germline trimming cut 7 bases from V and 7 bases from J; bases unmatched to any gene: 7.